This record looks at one TCR beta chain sequence and its context. Antigen specificity is unknown. Each CDR3 protein gets one entry after TCRdb re-called the reads with MiXCR. The sample contains about 47,000 distinct CDR3 sequences, around a fifth of which appear only once. These data come from a study of T cell repertoires in cytomegalovirus infection. Study as a whole: Use of recently identified HLA-C-restricted and well-studied HLA-B-restricted CMV epitopes was part of the study. It can be stated that public TCR beta signatures indicated CMV infection as well as a matching HLA type. General study points: The ex vivo response was dominated by HLA-C-restricted CMV-specific TCR beta clonotypes. There were carriers of CMV plus the relevant HLA, and cumulative public TCR beta family frequency identified them.

Germline V gives CDR1 SEHNR, CDR2 FQNEAQ (reference sequence). CDR3 length: 14 amino acids. The V end was cut by 5 bases, the J end by 3 bases, with 13 bases between. The rearrangement links TRBV7-9 to TRBJ1-2; D is unclear. This sequence was found in a human donor in good health (CMV status not recorded). Some clones in this sample may be carry-over from other donors' samples. Material: CD8+ T cells from cultured PBMCs, obtained from culture after CMV antigen stimulation. CDR3 sequence: CASSPPRKDYGYTF. In DNA, the CDR3 is TGTGCCAGCAGCCCCCCGAGGAAAGACTATGGCTACACCTTC.